This T cell receptor beta chain was captured in a study of beta chain features in type 1 diabetes. On the study more broadly: The patients were much like the healthy donors in age, gender and cell yields. General study findings and limits: Patients' naive, central memory and regulatory TCRB repertoires appeared more alike than those of healthy donors. People with Type 1 diabetes carried modestly yet significantly shorter TCRB CDR3s in all four CD4+ subsets.

Notes on this clone: Its antigen is still unknown.

This CDR3 spans 13 amino acids. Germline V gives CDR1 SGHRS, CDR2 YFSETQ. Between the trimmed V and J ends, which lost 0 bases and 2 bases, there was a span of 3 bases. Expressed TCRB transcripts were sequenced, since all the RNA that had been isolated was reverse transcribed. The protocol was immunoSEQ multiplex PCR, while the TCRdb copy is restricted to in-frame clones and leaves out a portion. The sample has about 200,000 clones, around 9.9% seen once; the top ten hold 1% to 1.5%. The chain uses TRBV5-1 and TRBJ1-3; D ambiguous. Sequencing was performed on central memory CD4+ T cells from blood. The sequence came from a man aged 18 to 30 in good health. CDR3 loop: CASSLGTGNTIYF. The CDR3 coding sequence is TGCGCCAGCAGCTTGGGGACTGGAAACACCATATATTTT.